This T cell receptor (beta chain) derives from a study of T cell changes during pregnancy in multiple sclerosis. Here immunoSEQ multiplex PCR was the method, and the copy in TCRdb shows in-frame clones only, minus some. Here the sample spans approximately 80,000 clones, about 94% being singletons. Germline assignment: CDR1 MNHEY and CDR2 SVGAGI. The CDR3 covers 13 residues. V dropped 6 bases and J dropped 2; count of bases not matched to a gene: 3. The chain uses TRBV6-5 and TRBJ1-2, with 7 bases identical to TRBD1. Sample: peripheral blood, taken in the third trimester of pregnancy. The sequence derives from a female donor with multiple sclerosis, enrolled in a pregnancy study. The chain's CDR3 is CASRQGTNYGYTF. The CDR3 DNA sequence: TGTGCCAGCAGACAGGGGACAAACTATGGCTACACCTTC.